The 27 T cell receptor beta chains listed next were all sequenced from one sample in a study of graft-versus-host responses after intestinal transplantation. Antigen specificity for these receptors is unknown. Assay: immunoSEQ multiplex PCR; the TCRdb copy retains only in-frame clones and omits some. Altogether more than 85,000 clones are present, just over 90% being singletons, with the ten largest covering 1.5% to 2.5%. The sequencing here drew on unstimulated CD8+ T cells sorted from spleen or lymph node cells, taken before intestinal transplant. Every receptor here comes from a human donor who received an intestinal transplant.

V usage is TRBV19 and J usage is TRBJ2-7; no clear D. Trimming cost V 5 bases and J 3 bases, with 14 bases left between them. Germline CDR1 and CDR2: LNHDA and SQIVND (reference sequence). The CDR3 runs 14 residues. Written as DNA, the CDR3 is TGTGCCAGTAGTCCCTCAGGTTACGTCTACGAGCAGTACTTC. Protein: CASSPSGYVYEQYF.

This clone occurred once. V gene TRBV12-5 combines with J gene TRBJ2-1, with a tentative D call TRBD2 (6 bases). V lost 4 bases, J lost 0 bases, and 22 bases lay in between. This CDR3 has 19 amino acids. The germline V gene has CDR1 LGHNT and CDR2 FRNRAP. The CDR3 reads CASGWGIQSGVSSYNEQFF. Written as DNA, the CDR3 is TGTGCTAGTGGTTGGGGGATTCAGTCGGGGGTCTCCTCCTACAATGAGCAGTTCTTC.

This clone was found once. The chain recombines TRBV25-1 with TRBJ1-1; TRBD1 might be the D (6 bases). There are 13 residues in the CDR3. Germline-derived CDR1 and CDR2 are MGHDK and SYGVNS. V dropped 2 bases and J dropped 11 bases, with 15 bases sitting between them. The CDR3 nucleotides read TGTGCCAGCAGTGAACCCGGGACACGGGGCGCTTTCTTT. As protein: CASSEPGTRGAFF. Variable domain in full (rest from reference TRBV25-1 and TRBJ1-1): EADIYQTPRYLVIGTGKKITLECSQTMGHDKMYWYQQDPGMELHLIHYSYGVNSTEKGDLSSESTVSRIRTEHFPLTLESARPSHTSQYLCASSEPGTRGAFFGQGTRLTVV.

V is TRBV4-3 and J is TRBJ2-1, with TRBD1 matching over 7 bases. The CDR3 contains 15 residues. The V gene end was trimmed by 3 bases and the J gene end by 3 bases; junction bases not matched to a gene: 5. Per germline, CDR1 LGHNA and CDR2 YSLEER. CDR3 DNA sequence: TGCGCCAGCAGCCAGGACCGGGACAGCTACAATGAGCAGTTCTTC. Amino acids: CASSQDRDSYNEQFF.

The chain carries TRBV12-5 and TRBJ2-4, with a possible D match to TRBD1 (6 bases). V lost 5 bases and J 2 bases, leaving 16 bases between the germline ends. Germline V gives CDR1 LGHNT, CDR2 FRNRAP. The CDR3 totals 16 residues. The CDR3 nucleotides read TGTGCTAGTGGTCCAGGCCCAGGGGACCCCAAAAACATTCAGTACTTC. This translates into CASGPGPGDPKNIQYF.

V is TRBV30 and J is TRBJ1-2; 8 nucleotides align to TRBD1. This CDR3 has 14 residues. The V segment lost 4 bases and the J segment 6 bases; nucleotides outside the gene matches: 10. Germline values: CDR1 GTSNPN, CDR2 SVGIG (reference sequence). CDR3 loop: CAWTGGAGPDGYTF. The CDR3 DNA reads as TGTGCCTGGACAGGGGGCGCGGGTCCGGATGGCTACACCTTC.

For this clone: Other DNA sequences in this specimen translate into the identical CDR3. This sequence joins TRBV7-9 and TRBJ2-7; 7 nucleotides agree with TRBD1. V lost 5 bases and J lost 0; bases outside the gene matches: 4. There are 14 residues in the CDR3. Germline-derived CDR1 and CDR2 are SEHNR and FQNEAQ (reference sequence). Here the CDR3 reads CASSPRQGSYEQYF. The CDR3 coding sequence is TGTGCCAGCAGCCCCCGACAGGGCTCCTACGAGCAGTACTTC.

The rearrangement links TRBV10-3 to TRBJ1-1; the match to TRBD1 covers 9 bases. The germline V gene has CDR1 ENHRY and CDR2 SYGVKD. There are 16 residues in the CDR3. Trimming took 1 base from V and 4 from J; bases not matched to a gene: 7. The DNA for the CDR3 is TGTGCCATCAGTGAGTTGACAGGGGGGTCCGGCACTGAAGCTTTCTTT. Encoded protein: CAISELTGGSGTEAFF.

The chain carries TRBV6-5 and TRBJ2-7; 9 bases are a match to TRBD2. V lost 5 bases and J lost 5; bases outside the gene matches: 7. The CDR3 is made up of 14 amino acids. Germline V gene lookup returns CDR1 MNHEY and CDR2 SVGAGI. CDR3 residues: CASSGSGGADEQYF. The CDR3 bases are TGTGCCAGCAGTGGTAGCGGGGGTGCCGACGAGCAGTACTTC.

The CDR3 is CASSQDLALAGGNGEKLFF. CDR3 in DNA: TGCGCCAGCAGCCAAGATTTAGCGTTGGCAGGGGGAAATGGTGAAAAACTGTTTTTT. This chain joins TRBV4-3 and TRBJ1-4, with 7 bases matching TRBD1. The CDR3 is 19 residues long. J gave up 7 bases and V 0 bases, and 17 bases lay outside the gene matches. CDR1 and CDR2 (germline): LGHNA, YSLEER.

The rearrangement uses TRBV4-3 and TRBJ1-2; 7 bases align to TRBD1. There are 14 residues in the CDR3. V shed 3 bases, J shed 5 bases, and the junction held 6 bases outside the gene matches. Germline V CDR1 and CDR2: LGHNA, YSLEER. The CDR3 here is CASSQTQTGYGYTF. The CDR3 DNA is TGCGCCAGCAGCCAGACCCAGACAGGGTATGGCTACACCTTC.

The chain is built from TRBV5-4 and TRBJ2-3; maybe TRBD2 (6 bases). Trimming removed 4 bases at V and 2 bases at J, with 8 bases between. Germline lookup yields CDR1 SGHNT and CDR2 YYREEE (reference sequence). The CDR3 extends over 13 amino acids. The CDR3 DNA reads as TGTGCCAGCAGCCCACTAGCCACAGATACGCAGTATTTT. Translation: CASSPLATDTQYF.

J is TRBJ1-2 and V is TRBV19; 7 bases are shared with TRBD1. The CDR3 extends over 15 amino acids. J lost 0 bases, V lost 6 bases, and 7 bases had no gene match. Germline assignment: CDR1 LNHDA and CDR2 SQIVND (reference sequence). Here the CDR3 DNA reads TGTGCCAGTAGCTTCGCAGGGGGAGCTAACTATGGCTACACCTTC. Residues: CASSFAGGANYGYTF.

The chain uses TRBV7-6 and TRBJ2-5, with TRBD2 matching 12 bases. The V gene end was trimmed by 5 bases and the J gene end by 5 bases; junction bases not matched to a gene: 12. CDR1 is SGHVS and CDR2 is FNYEAQ in the germline V gene. This CDR3 is built from 17 residues. CDR3 nucleotide sequence: TGTGCCAGCAGCCAAGAGCGACTAGCGGGGGCGGAGGAGACCCAGTACTTC. This codes for CASSQERLAGAEETQYF. The whole variable domain, remainder taken from reference TRBV7-6 and TRBJ2-5, is GAGVSQSPRYKVTKRGQDVALRCDPISGHVSLYWYRQALGQGPEFLTYFNYEAQQDKSGLPNDRFSAERPEGSISTLTIQRTEQRDSAMYRCASSQERLAGAEETQYFGPGTRLLVL.

The chain joins TRBV9 to TRBJ2-3; the match to TRBD2 covers 7 bases. The CDR3 spans 15 residues. With 4 bases clipped from V and 2 bases from J, the junction kept 7 bases outside the gene matches. CDR1 and CDR2 from the germline V gene are SGDLS and YYNGEE. CDR3 amino acids: CASSPRAGITDTQYF. CDR3 in DNA: TGTGCCAGCAGCCCCCGAGCGGGGATCACAGATACGCAGTATTTT.

The rearrangement uses TRBV5-4 and TRBJ2-6, with D possibly being TRBD2 (6 bases). Per germline, CDR1 SGHNT and CDR2 YYREEE (reference sequence). The CDR3 is 15 amino acids. V was shortened by 8 bases and J by 2 bases, with 14 bases between the two germline ends. The CDR3: CASSSSGAGANVLTF. DNA of the CDR3: TGTGCCAGTTCCAGTTCGGGGGCTGGGGCCAACGTCCTGACTTTC.

The V gene is TRBV7-9, the J gene TRBJ2-2, with 8 nucleotides matching TRBD1. The CDR3 totals 16 residues. Germline CDR1 and CDR2: SEHNR and FQNEAQ (reference sequence). Unmatched junction bases numbered 6, after V lost 5 bases and J lost 1 base. CDR3 loop: CASSPRTGKNTGELFF. The CDR3 DNA follows: TGTGCCAGCAGCCCCCGGACAGGGAAGAACACCGGGGAGCTGTTTTTT.

The V and J genes are TRBV7-2 and TRBJ2-7, with a weak D call TRBD2 (6 bases). CDR1 and CDR2 (germline): SGHTA, FQGNSA. The CDR3 runs to 17 residues. V was trimmed by 5 bases and J by 4 bases, leaving 24 bases between them. The CDR3 sequence is CASSPTSTSEGLYEQYF. The DNA for the CDR3 is TGTGCCAGCAGCCCTACGAGCACGTCGGAGGGTTTATACGAGCAGTACTTC.

This chain joins TRBV11-2 and TRBJ2-1; 8 nucleotides match TRBD1. This CDR3 comprises 13 residues. After removal of 4 bases from V and 10 bases from J, the junction contained 6 bases not matched to a gene. The germline V gene has CDR1 SGHAT and CDR2 FQNNGV. The CDR3 spells CASSSTGGSEQFF. The CDR3 region has the DNA TGTGCCAGCAGCTCTACAGGGGGGTCGGAGCAGTTCTTC.

V usage is TRBV19 and J usage is TRBJ1-5; 10 nucleotides agree with TRBD1. V shed 4 bases, J shed 1 base, and the junction held 1 base outside the gene matches. The germline V gene has CDR1 LNHDA and CDR2 SQIVND (reference sequence). The CDR3 runs to 15 residues. The CDR3 DNA reads as TGTGCCAGTAGTACGGGACAGGGGAGCAATCAGCCCCAGCATTTT. Its translation: CASSTGQGSNQPQHF.

A note on this clone: The sample has other DNA sequences that encode this CDR3 too. The chain couples TRBV14 to TRBJ2-7; 9 bases align to TRBD1. This CDR3 has 14 residues. V was clipped by 4 bases and J by 1 base; unmatched bases: 2. The germline gives CDR1 SGHDN, CDR2 FVKESK. CDR3 protein: CASSPGQGSYEQYF. The CDR3 DNA follows: TGTGCCAGCAGCCCGGGACAGGGTTCCTACGAGCAGTACTTC.

The chain combines TRBV6-6 with TRBJ1-3; possible D gene TRBD1, 6 bases. V was trimmed by 4 bases and J by 0 bases, leaving 10 bases between them. There are 15 residues in the CDR3. Per germline, CDR1 MNHNY and CDR2 SVGAGI (reference sequence). The CDR3 sequence: CASSFRGDSGNTIYF. In nucleotides, the CDR3 is TGTGCCAGCAGTTTCAGGGGTGACTCTGGAAACACCATATATTTT.

J is TRBJ1-4 and V is TRBV19, with a weak D call TRBD1 (5 bases). Germline V gene sequence: CDR1 LNHDA, CDR2 SQIVND (reference sequence). There are 14 residues in the CDR3. V gave up 4 bases and J gave up 11 bases, with 17 bases separating them. CDR3 in DNA: TGTGCCAGTAGTAACGGAGGGACCCTTGGTAAACTGTTTTTT. Protein: CASSNGGTLGKLFF. The complete variable domain, with remaining parts taken from reference TRBV19 and TRBJ1-4, reads DGGITQSPKYLFRKEGQNVTLSCEQNLNHDAMYWYRQDPGQGLRLIYYSQIVNDFQKGDIAEGYSVSREKKESFPLTVTSAQKNPTAFYLCASSNGGTLGKLFFGSGTQLSVL.

This chain links TRBV29-1 with TRBJ1-2; tentatively, D is TRBD1 (6 bases). Trimming shortened V by 6 bases and J by 3 bases, and 26 bases separated the two germline ends. CDR3 length equals 17 residues. CDR1 and CDR2 from the germline V gene are SQVTM and ANQGSEA. The CDR3 reads CSVPSVLVGGLDYGYTF. DNA for the CDR3: TGCAGCGTCCCCAGTGTATTAGTTGGGGGCCTTGACTATGGCTACACCTTC.

Only one count was recorded for this clone. The chain joins TRBV10-2 to TRBJ2-1; 8 bases match TRBD2. The CDR3 length is 19 residues. With V trimmed by 1 base and J by 0 bases, 11 bases remained unmatched. Germline-derived CDR1 and CDR2 are WSHSY and SAAADI. This CDR3 reads CASSEFLGGAISSYNEQFF. The DNA of the CDR3 is TGCGCCAGCAGTGAGTTTCTCGGGGGGGCGATCAGCTCCTACAATGAGCAGTTCTTC.

The rearrangement uses TRBV10-3 and TRBJ2-4; D may be TRBD1 (6 bases). Trimming cost V 0 bases and J 0 bases, with 12 bases left between them. Per the germline V gene, CDR1 is ENHRY and CDR2 is SYGVKD. The CDR3 loop spans 17 amino acids. CDR3 coding DNA: TGTGCCATCAGTGAGTCTGGGCAGGGGCTAGCCAAAAACATTCAGTACTTC. Its protein is CAISESGQGLAKNIQYF.

V gene TRBV9 combines with J gene TRBJ2-1, with D tentatively TRBD2 (7 bases). Trimming took off 4 bases at V and 0 bases at J, with 14 bases between the two ends. The CDR3 extends over 16 amino acids. Germline loops: CDR1 SGDLS, CDR2 YYNGEE. The CDR3 protein is CASSPRGDISYNEQFF. For the CDR3, the DNA is TGTGCCAGCAGCCCCCGGGGGGACATCTCCTACAATGAGCAGTTCTTC.